A single T cell receptor beta chain is shown here with its context. This clone's antigen is unknown. Per-base quality was not reported, and no clone a single base away is much larger than it. This specimen belongs to a study of T-cell memory formation after mild COVID-19 (dated by TCRdb to 2020 to 2023). Describing the broader study: TCR sequence clusters from the two donors were found to be largely donor specific. In a couple of donors, T-cell clones that expanded and contracted after mild COVID-19 were tracked by sequencing TCRalpha and TCRbeta repertoires over time. Two young, previously healthy adult volunteers made up the cohort, one male and one female.

The listed sequencing device is Illumina NovaSeq 6000. Using 5'RACE with constant-segment primers, TCRalpha and TCRbeta cDNA libraries were constructed, with sample barcodes and unique molecular identifiers added in the process. RNA was extracted from every sample with Trizol reagent. The libraries were amplified in two PCR steps, and the second step added a second sample barcode and Illumina TruSeq adapters. Libraries were sequenced on an Illumina NovaSeq with 2 x 150 bp paired-end reads. The paper's processing steps were these. Demultiplexing of reads and collapsing into UMI-guided consensus sequences were performed with migec v1.2.7. Using mixcr v2.1.11, UMI consensuses were aligned to TRA and TRB V and J templates and then assembled into clonotypes. A clonotype was counted as expanded or contracted only when both edgeR and NoisET called the clonotype significant, with the noise models trained on biological replicates. For edgeR calls, the thresholds were a false discovery rate-adjusted p below 0.01 and a log2 fold-change of 1. As an exploratory analysis of dynamics, PCA with hierarchical clustering was applied to max-normalized trajectories of the 1000 most abundant clonotypes. Each responding clone was given a CD4 or CD8 phenotype based on the CD4+ and CD8+ repertoires, which had been sequenced separately. Using fastp at Q25 and MiXCR, TCRdb reprocessed the public reads and kept productive beta chains. Merged by CDR3 protein, the rows form single entries marked with the most common genes and DNA. The V and J calls follow TCRdb's processing rather than the paper's. The sample profile shows under 200,000 distinct CDR3 sequences; less than 40% of them were found once. The ten largest clonotypes hold around 13% of the sample.

Ficoll-Paque density gradient centrifugation was used to isolate PBMCs. V and J are truncated by 5 bases and 5 bases respectively, leaving an intervening sequence of 10 bases. The CDR3 starts with the cysteine, ends with the phenylalanine, and has 13 residues. The entry retains the CDR3 DNA only, 39 bases that are in frame from base 1. CDR1 is given as SGHVS and CDR2 as FNYEAQ, both from the germline V gene. Overall results and qualifications from the work: Contracting CD4+ clones appeared mostly in the CM and EM memory subsets, whereas CD8+ clones were enriched in EMRA. Only two mild cases were covered by the study, and larger cohorts that include severe cases with pre-infection samples were considered necessary. From day 15 to 85, contracting clones showed balanced CD4/CD8 phenotypes, whereas a second wave of clones that expanded from day 15 to 37 leaned towards CD4+. Whether the second-wave clones peaking on day 37 were SARS-CoV-2 specific was not confirmed. Some responding clones were found in pre-infection memory, which suggests that pre-existing cross-reactive memory T cells took part in the SARS-CoV-2 response.

The chain joins TRBV7-6 to TRBJ1-5, with the identity of the D gene unclear. The sequencing sample was made of PBMCs or a T cell subset sorted from them (not recorded which). This TCR derives from an adult woman who had mild COVID-19 (a few samples of this study predate the infection). The sample titles of this study are shuffled in the database, so cell type and time point are left out; the donor was told from shared clones. The nucleotide sequence is TGTGCCAGCAGCCAAGCGAGCGATCAGCCCCAGCATTTT. The translation is CASSQASDQPQHF.